These 3 T cell receptor beta chains came from one sample sequenced in a study of T cells in Graves' hyperthyroidism and ophthalmopathy. RNA transcripts were the template for amplifying TCR beta CDR3 regions. During a first-round RT-PCR of the TCR CDR3, the HTBI primer set was used. TCRdb re-derived calls from the multiplex PCR reads in MiXCR, one entry per CDR3 protein. The sample has some 490,000 distinct CDR3 sequences; about 16% are singletons. Sequenced sample: blood. The receptors here all came from a woman younger than 45 with Graves' ophthalmopathy.

This clonotype appeared many times. The J gene is TRBJ2-3, the V gene TRBV7-2, with 7 bases identical to TRBD2. Germline V gene sequence: CDR1 SGHTA, CDR2 FQGNSA. The CDR3 length is 16 residues. The J segment lost 0 bases and the V segment lost 2 bases, leaving 5 bases of the junction unmatched. The CDR3 reads CASSLRLAASTDTQYF. Written as DNA, the CDR3 is TGTGCCAGCAGCTTAAGGCTAGCGGCTAGCACAGATACGCAGTATTTT.

Remarks on this clonotype: One end of the junction does not line up with germline, which may come from a read error. The J gene is TRBJ2-1, the V gene TRBV20-1; no clear D gene. The CDR3 extends over 14 amino acids. The germline V gene encodes CDR1 DFQATT and CDR2 SNEGSKA (reference sequence). CDR3 loop: CSVPEGVTYNEQSF. The CDR3 nucleotides are TGCAGTGTCCCGGAAGGAGTTACCTACAATGAGCAGTCCTTC.

In its sample, this clonotype was seen a few times. J is TRBJ2-3 and V is TRBV5-1; 8 bases fit TRBD2. This CDR3 contains 13 residues. Per the germline V gene, CDR1 is SGHRS and CDR2 is YFSETQ. V shed 6 bases and J 7 bases; nucleotides not matched to a gene: 7. CDR3 loop: CASTPAGGNTQYF. Written as DNA, the CDR3 is TGCGCCAGCACCCCGGCGGGGGGAAATACGCAGTATTTT.